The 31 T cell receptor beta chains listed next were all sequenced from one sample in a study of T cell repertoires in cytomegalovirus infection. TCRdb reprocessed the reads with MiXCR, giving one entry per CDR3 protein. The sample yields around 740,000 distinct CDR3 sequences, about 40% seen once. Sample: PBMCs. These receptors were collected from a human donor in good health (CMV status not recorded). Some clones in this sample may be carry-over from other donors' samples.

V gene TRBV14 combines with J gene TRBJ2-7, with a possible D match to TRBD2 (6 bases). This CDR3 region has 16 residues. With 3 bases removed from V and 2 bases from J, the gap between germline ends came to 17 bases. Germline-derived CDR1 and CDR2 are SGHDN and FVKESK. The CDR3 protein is CASSHSGSGLTYEQYF. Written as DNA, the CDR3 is TGTGCCAGCAGCCATTCTGGGAGCGGGCTTACCTACGAGCAGTACTTC.

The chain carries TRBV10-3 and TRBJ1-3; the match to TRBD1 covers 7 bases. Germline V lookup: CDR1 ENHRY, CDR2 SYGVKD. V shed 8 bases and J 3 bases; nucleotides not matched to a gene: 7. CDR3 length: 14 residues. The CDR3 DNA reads TGTGCCATCGGAGGGGGCTCCTTTGGAAACACCATATATTTT. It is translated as CAIGGGSFGNTIYF.

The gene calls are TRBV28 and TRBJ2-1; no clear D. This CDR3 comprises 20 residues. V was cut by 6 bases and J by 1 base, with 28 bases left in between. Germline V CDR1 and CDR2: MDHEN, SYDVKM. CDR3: CASSLPFVRTAAHSYNEQFF. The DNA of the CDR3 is TGTGCCAGCAGCTTACCGTTCGTCAGGACGGCCGCCCATTCCTACAATGAGCAGTTCTTC.

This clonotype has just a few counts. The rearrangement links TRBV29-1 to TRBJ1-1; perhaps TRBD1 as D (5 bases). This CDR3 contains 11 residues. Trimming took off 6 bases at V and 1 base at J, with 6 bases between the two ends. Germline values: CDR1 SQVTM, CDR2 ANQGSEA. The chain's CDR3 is CSVGTNTEAFF. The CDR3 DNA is TGCAGCGTCGGGACGAACACTGAAGCTTTCTTT.

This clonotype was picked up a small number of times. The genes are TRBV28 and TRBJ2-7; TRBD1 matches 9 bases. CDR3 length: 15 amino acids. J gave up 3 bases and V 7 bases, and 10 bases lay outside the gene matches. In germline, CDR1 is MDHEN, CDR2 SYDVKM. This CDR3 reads CASNAAGQGGYEQYF. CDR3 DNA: TGTGCCAGCAACGCAGCGGGACAGGGCGGCTACGAGCAGTACTTC.

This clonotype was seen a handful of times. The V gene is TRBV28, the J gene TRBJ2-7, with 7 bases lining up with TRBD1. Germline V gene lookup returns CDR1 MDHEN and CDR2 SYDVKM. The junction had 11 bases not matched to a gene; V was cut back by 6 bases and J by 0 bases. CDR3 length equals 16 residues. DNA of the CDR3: TGTGCCAGCAGGCCATACAGGGGTCCTAGCTCCTACGAGCAGTACTTC. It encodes CASRPYRGPSSYEQYF.

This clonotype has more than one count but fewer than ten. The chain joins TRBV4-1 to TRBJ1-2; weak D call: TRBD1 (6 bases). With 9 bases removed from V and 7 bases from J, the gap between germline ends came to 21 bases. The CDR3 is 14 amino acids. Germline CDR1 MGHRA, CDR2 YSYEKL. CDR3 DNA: TGCGCCAGGTTCCCCGGGACACATCTGTGTGGCTACACCTTC. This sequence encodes CARFPGTHLCGYTF.

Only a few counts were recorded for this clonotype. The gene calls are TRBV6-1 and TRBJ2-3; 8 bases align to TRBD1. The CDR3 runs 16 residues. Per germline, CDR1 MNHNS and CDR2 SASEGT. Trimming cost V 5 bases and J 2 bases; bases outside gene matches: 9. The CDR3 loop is CASSLFWDRTTDTQYF. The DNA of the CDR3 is TGTGCCAGCAGTCTTTTCTGGGACAGGACCACAGATACGCAGTATTTT.

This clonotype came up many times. As DNA, the CDR3 is TGTGCCAGCAGCCCGGGACAGCTCACAGATACGCAGTATTTT. This gives the protein CASSPGQLTDTQYF. This rearrangement joins TRBV7-9 to TRBJ2-3, with 7 bases matching TRBD1. Unmatched junction bases numbered 4, after V lost 5 bases and J lost 2 bases. The CDR3 spans 14 residues. Germline CDR1 SEHNR, CDR2 FQNEAQ (reference sequence).

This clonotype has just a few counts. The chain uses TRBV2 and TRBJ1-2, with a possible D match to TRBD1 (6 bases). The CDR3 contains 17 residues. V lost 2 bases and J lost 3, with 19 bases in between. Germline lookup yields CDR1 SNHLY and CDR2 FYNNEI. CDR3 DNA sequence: TGTGCCAGCAGTGAAAGTTATCGGCAGGGGAGGGACTATGGCTACACCTTC. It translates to CASSESYRQGRDYGYTF.

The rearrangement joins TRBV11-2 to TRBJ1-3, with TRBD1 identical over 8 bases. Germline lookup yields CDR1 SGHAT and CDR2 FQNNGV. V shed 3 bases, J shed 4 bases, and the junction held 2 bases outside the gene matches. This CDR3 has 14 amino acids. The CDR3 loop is CASSLTGAGNTIYF. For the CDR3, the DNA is TGTGCCAGCAGCTTGACAGGGGCCGGAAACACCATATATTTT.

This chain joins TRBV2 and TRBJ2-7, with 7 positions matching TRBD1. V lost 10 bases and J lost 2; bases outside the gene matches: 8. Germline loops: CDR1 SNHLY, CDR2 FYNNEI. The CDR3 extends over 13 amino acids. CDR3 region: CATAGTAPYEQYF. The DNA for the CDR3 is TGTGCCACCGCCGGGACAGCACCCTACGAGCAGTACTTC.

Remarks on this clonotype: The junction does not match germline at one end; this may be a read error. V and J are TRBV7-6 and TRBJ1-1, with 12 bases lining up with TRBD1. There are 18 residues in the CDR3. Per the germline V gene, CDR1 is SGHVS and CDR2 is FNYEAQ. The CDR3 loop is CASSLHRDRGRPGTEDFF. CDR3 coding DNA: TGTGCCAGCAGCTTACACCGGGACAGGGGGCGCCCAGGCACTGAAGATTTCTTT.

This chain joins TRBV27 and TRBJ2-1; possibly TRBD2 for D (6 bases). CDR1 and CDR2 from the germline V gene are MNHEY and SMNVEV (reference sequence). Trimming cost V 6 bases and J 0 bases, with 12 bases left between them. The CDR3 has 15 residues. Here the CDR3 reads CASRNSGSSYNEQFF. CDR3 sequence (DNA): TGTGCCAGCAGAAATAGCGGTAGCTCCTACAATGAGCAGTTCTTC.

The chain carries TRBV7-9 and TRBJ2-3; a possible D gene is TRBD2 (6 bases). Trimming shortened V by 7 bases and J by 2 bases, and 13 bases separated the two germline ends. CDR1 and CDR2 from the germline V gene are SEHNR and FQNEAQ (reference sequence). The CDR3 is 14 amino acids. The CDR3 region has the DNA TGTGCCAGCAACCGGGACTCGTTCACAGATACGCAGTATTTT. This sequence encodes CASNRDSFTDTQYF.

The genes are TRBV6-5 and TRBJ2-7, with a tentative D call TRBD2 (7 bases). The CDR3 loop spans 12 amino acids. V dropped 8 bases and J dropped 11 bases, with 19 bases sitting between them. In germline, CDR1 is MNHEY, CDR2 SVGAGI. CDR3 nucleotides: TGTGCCAGCCAAAAGAGGGGGGGGAGGAAGTACTTC. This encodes CASQKRGGRKYF.

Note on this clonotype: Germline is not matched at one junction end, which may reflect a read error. CDR3 DNA sequence: TGTGCCAGCAGTACTCCCTTTGACAGGGGCAATGAGCATTTCTTC. Amino acid sequence: CASSTPFDRGNEHFF. V and J are TRBV28 and TRBJ2-1; the match to TRBD1 covers 8 bases. Germline CDR1 reads MDHEN; CDR2 reads SYDVKM. The CDR3 loop spans 15 amino acids.

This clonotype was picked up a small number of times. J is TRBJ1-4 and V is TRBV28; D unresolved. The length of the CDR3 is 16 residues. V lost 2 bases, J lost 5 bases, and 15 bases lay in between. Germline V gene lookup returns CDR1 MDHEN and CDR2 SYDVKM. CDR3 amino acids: CASSLTRTILNEKLFF. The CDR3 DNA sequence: TGTGCCAGCAGTTTAACCAGGACCATCCTAAATGAAAAACTGTTTTTT.

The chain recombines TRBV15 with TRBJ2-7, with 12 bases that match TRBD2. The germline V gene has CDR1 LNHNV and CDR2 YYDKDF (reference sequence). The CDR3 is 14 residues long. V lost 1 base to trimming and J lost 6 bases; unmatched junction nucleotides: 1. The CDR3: CATSRALAGGEQYF. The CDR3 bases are TGTGCCACCAGCAGAGCACTAGCGGGAGGCGAGCAGTACTTC.

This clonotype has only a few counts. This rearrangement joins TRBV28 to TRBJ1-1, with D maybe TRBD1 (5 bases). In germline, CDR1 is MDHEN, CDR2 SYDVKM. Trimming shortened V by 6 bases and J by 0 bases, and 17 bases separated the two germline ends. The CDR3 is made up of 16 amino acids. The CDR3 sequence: CASRRPGAPLNTEAFF. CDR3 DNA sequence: TGTGCCAGCAGGCGACCTGGGGCCCCCTTGAACACTGAAGCTTTCTTT.

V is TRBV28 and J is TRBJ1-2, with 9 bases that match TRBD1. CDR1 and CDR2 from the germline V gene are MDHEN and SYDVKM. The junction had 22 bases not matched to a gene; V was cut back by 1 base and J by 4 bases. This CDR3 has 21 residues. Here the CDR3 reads CASSLFVAVPRSTGGAYGYTF. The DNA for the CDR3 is TGTGCCAGCAGTTTATTTGTAGCCGTACCGAGAAGTACAGGGGGCGCCTATGGCTACACCTTC.

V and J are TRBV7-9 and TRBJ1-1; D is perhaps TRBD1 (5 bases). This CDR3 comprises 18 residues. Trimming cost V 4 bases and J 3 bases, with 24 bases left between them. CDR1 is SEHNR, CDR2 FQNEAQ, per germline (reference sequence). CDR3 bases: TGTGCCAGCAGCTCACTTCCGGGGCCTCTTGGCCGGCACACTGAAGCTTTCTTT. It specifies CASSSLPGPLGRHTEAFF.

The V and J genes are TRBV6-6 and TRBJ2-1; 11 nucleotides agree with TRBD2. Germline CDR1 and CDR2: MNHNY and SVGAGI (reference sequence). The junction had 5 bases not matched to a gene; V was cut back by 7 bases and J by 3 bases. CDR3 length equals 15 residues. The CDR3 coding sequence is TGTGCCAGCATACGAACTAGCGGGGGCTACAATGAGCAGTTCTTC. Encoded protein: CASIRTSGGYNEQFF.

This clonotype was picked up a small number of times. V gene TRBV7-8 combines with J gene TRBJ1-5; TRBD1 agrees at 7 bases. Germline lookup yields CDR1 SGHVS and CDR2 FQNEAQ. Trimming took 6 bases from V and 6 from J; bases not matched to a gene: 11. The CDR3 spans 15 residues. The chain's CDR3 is CASRPDRSGFQPQHF. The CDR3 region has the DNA TGTGCCAGCAGGCCGGACAGGTCAGGTTTTCAGCCCCAGCATTTT.

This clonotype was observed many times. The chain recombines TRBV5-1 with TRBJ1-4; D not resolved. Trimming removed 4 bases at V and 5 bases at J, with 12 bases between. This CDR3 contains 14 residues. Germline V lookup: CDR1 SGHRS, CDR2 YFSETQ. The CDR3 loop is CASSLSQPNEKLFF. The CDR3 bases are TGCGCCAGCAGCCTGAGCCAGCCAAATGAAAAACTGTTTTTT.

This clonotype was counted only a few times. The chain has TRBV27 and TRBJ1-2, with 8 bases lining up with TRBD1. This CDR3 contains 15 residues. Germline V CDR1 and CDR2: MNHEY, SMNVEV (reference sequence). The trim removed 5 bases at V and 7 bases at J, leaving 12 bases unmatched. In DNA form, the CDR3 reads TGTGCCAGCAGTCCTGGACAGGGAAGATGGCGTGGCTACACCTTC. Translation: CASSPGQGRWRGYTF.

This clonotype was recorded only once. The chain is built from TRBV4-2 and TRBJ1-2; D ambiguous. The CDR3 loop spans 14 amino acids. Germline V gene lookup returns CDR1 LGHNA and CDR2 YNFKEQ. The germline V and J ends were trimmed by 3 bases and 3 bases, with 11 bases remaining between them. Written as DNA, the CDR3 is TGTGCCAGCAGCCATTTAAGGGTAGACTATGGCTACACCTTC. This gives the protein CASSHLRVDYGYTF.

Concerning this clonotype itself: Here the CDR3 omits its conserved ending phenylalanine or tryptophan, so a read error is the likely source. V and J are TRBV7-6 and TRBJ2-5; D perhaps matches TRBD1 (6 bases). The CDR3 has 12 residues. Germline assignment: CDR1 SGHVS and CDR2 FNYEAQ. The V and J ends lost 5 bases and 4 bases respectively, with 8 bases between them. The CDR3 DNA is TGTGCCAGCAGCAGCAGGGGAGAGACCCAGTACTTA. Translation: CASSSRGETQYL.

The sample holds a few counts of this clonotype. The CDR3 region is CATSRDSHTDTQYF. CDR3 bases: TGTGCCACCAGCAGGGACAGCCACACAGATACGCAGTATTTT. This chain uses TRBV15 with TRBJ2-3; the D gene is possibly TRBD1 (6 bases). Germline V gene sequence: CDR1 LNHNV, CDR2 YYDKDF (reference sequence). This CDR3 has 14 amino acids. V was pared by 3 bases and J by 2 bases, with 9 bases between.

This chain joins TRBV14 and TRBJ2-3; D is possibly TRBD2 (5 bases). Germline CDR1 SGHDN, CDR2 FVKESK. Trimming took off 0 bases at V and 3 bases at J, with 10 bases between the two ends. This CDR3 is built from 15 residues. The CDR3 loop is CASSQELLGTDTQYF. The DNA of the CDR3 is TGTGCCAGCAGCCAAGAATTACTAGGGACAGATACGCAGTATTTT.

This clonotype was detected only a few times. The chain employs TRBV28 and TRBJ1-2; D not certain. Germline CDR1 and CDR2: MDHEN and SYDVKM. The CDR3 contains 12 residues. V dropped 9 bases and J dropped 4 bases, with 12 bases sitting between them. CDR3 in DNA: TGTGCCAGTAACAGTTTACCCTATGGCTACACCTTC. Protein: CASNSLPYGYTF.